This T cell receptor beta chain was observed in a study of blood T cell repertoires in COVID-19. J lost 0 bases, V lost 4 bases, and 13 bases had no gene match. The CDR3 spans 17 residues. CDR1 and CDR2 (germline): SGHRS, YFSETQ. Per the authors' pipeline: Nucleated cell number was recorded as an estimate derived from reference gene primer amplification. Clones were read by immunoSEQ multiplex PCR, and TCRdb kept only the in-frame ones, dropping some. Clone size and V and J calls were adopted from that table, with D and trimming inferred from the DNA. The sample carries 300,000 to 450,000 clones, approximately 91% recorded once.

The genes are TRBV5-1 and TRBJ2-7, with 7 bases lining up with TRBD2. The source material was PBMCs or T cells enriched from blood (not recorded which). The clonotype was recovered from a woman under 40 who had been exposed to COVID-19. As DNA, the CDR3 is TGCGCCAGCAGCCTCAGGGCGGCGGGCGGGGGCTCCTACGAGCAGTACTTC. Protein: CASSLRAAGGGSYEQYF.